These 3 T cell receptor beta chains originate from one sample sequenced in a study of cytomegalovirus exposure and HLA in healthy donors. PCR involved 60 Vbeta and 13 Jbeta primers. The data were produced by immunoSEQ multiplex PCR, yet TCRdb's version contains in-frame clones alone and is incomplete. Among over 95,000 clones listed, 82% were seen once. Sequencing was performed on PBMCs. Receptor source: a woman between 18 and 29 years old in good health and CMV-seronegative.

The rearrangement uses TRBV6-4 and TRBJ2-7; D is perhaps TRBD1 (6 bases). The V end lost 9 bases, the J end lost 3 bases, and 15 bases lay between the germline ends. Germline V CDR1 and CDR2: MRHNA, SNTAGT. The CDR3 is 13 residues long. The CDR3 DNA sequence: TGTGCCAGAAAGACAGGATATTTCTACGAGCAGTACTTC. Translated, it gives CARKTGYFYEQYF.

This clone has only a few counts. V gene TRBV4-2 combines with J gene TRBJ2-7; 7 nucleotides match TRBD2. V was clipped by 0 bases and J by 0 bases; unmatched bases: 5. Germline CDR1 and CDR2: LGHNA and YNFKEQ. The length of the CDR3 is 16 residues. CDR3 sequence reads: CASSQDAASGSYEQYF. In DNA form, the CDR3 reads TGTGCCAGCAGCCAAGATGCGGCTAGCGGCTCCTACGAGCAGTACTTC.

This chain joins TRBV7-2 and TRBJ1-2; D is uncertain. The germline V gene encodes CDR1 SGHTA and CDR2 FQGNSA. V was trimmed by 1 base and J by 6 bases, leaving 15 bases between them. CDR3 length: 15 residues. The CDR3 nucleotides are TGTGCCAGCAGCTTAGATGCGGGTAGCGGAGATGGCTACACCTTC. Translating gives CASSLDAGSGDGYTF.